Described below is a single TCR beta chain sequence and its context. In the authors' methods: Amplification of reference gene primers provided the estimated nucleated cell counts. Produced via immunoSEQ multiplex PCR; TCRdb's table is partial and in-frame only. The DNA gave D and trimming, while V, J and clone size come from that table. The top ten clones hold about 5.2% of a sample with tens of thousands of clones, around 83% of them seen once. The record originates from a study of blood T cell repertoires in COVID-19. Study-wide context: Both acute and convalescent COVID-19 samples were obtained from the United States, Italy and Spain. From T cells, B-cell-depleted T cells, or PBMCs came the material, which was cDNA or gDNA.

V was pared by 9 bases and J by 5 bases, with 9 bases of the junction left unmatched. Germline assignment: CDR1 MNHEY and CDR2 SVGAGI. The CDR3 runs to 15 residues. The chain carries TRBV6-5 and TRBJ2-5, with 13 bases matching TRBD2. Material for sequencing was peripheral blood. The sequence was obtained from a human donor in a cohort sampled during active COVID-19. The CDR3 sequence: CASSKGLAGSETQYF. The CDR3 DNA is TGTGCCAGTTCCAAGGGACTAGCGGGGTCTGAGACCCAGTACTTC.